This T cell receptor beta chain was obtained from a study of blood T cell repertoires in COVID-19. Across the study: PBMCs, B-cell-depleted T cells, or T cells were the source of the cDNA or gDNA that made up the material.

The repertoire was sequenced with immunoSEQ multiplex PCR; TCRdb's copy has only in-frame clones and lacks some. This table has 100,000 to 120,000 clones, less than 75% appearing once. V shed 4 bases, J shed 4 bases, and the junction held 3 bases outside the gene matches. There are 13 residues in the CDR3. The germline gives CDR1 KGHSH, CDR2 LQKENI. The chain is built from TRBV18 and TRBJ1-1, with TRBD1 matching 7 bases. The sample comprised peripheral blood. The clonotype originates from a woman aged 55-75 years with acute or convalescent COVID-19. CDR3 protein: CASSLDRITEAFF. CDR3 bases: TGTGCCAGCTCACTGGACAGGATCACTGAAGCTTTCTTT. Together with reference TRBV18 and TRBJ1-1, the CDR3 gives the full variable domain: NAGVMQNPRHLVRRRGQEARLRCSPMKGHSHVYWYRQLPEEGLKFMVYLQKENIIDESGMPKERFSAEFPKEGPSILRIQQVVRGDSAAYFCASSLDRITEAFFGQGTRLTVV.